The clone carrying this T cell receptor (beta chain) has a count of ten or more. Germline CDR1 SGHTA, CDR2 FQGTGA. V lost 5 bases and J lost 5; bases outside the gene matches: 5. The CDR3 totals 14 residues. Unique molecular identifiers (one per individual cDNA molecule) were attached. TCRdb recomputed calls from the 5' RACE reads with MiXCR, one row per CDR3 protein. The table lists around 40,000 distinct CDR3 sequences, 11% of them singletons. These data are taken from a study of early T cells in non-severe SARS-CoV-2 infection. Study-level information: It was bulk RNA from unsorted whole blood that was sequenced, and the chains were unpaired.

The rearrangement uses TRBV7-3 and TRBJ2-1, with 8 bases lining up with TRBD1. The source material was whole blood. The source of this sequence is an adult who was a healthcare worker with PCR-confirmed SARS-CoV-2 infection or an uninfected control (not recorded which). The chain's CDR3 is CASSLDRVNNEQFF. CDR3 in DNA: TGTGCCAGCAGCCTGGACAGGGTAAACAATGAGCAGTTCTTC.